This entry lists 18 T cell receptor beta chains sequenced from one sample in a study of identifying expanded T cells in peripheral blood. TCRdb's table, derived via immunoSEQ multiplex PCR, lists solely in-frame clones and lacks some. The repertoire has around 50,000 clones, approximately 89% of them found once; the top ten carry around 3.3%. The sample taken for sequencing was blood. The receptors were gathered from a person aged 18 to 75 in good health.

The genes are TRBV7-9 and TRBJ1-3; D is ambiguous. This CDR3 has 16 residues. Trimming stripped 5 bases from V and 0 bases from J, with 14 bases between. Germline CDR1 SEHNR, CDR2 FQNEAQ (reference sequence). CDR3 nucleotide sequence: TGTGCCAGCAGCCCAAGGGAAGGGCGCTCTGGAAACACCATATATTTT. Translated: CASSPREGRSGNTIYF.

This chain connects TRBV10-3 to TRBJ2-7, with 9 bases matching TRBD1. The CDR3 is 12 residues long. Germline CDR1 reads ENHRY; CDR2 reads SYGVKD. The V gene end was trimmed by 10 bases and the J gene end by 5 bases; junction bases not matched to a gene: 6. The CDR3: CASTGGVDEQYF. For the CDR3, the DNA is TGTGCCAGTACAGGGGGCGTCGACGAGCAGTACTTC.

V usage is TRBV14 and J usage is TRBJ2-7, with 9 bases aligning to TRBD2. This CDR3 has 14 amino acids. Unmatched junction bases numbered 1, after V lost 3 bases and J lost 1 base. Germline V lookup: CDR1 SGHDN, CDR2 FVKESK. CDR3 amino acids: CASSHSGGSYEQYF. CDR3 DNA sequence: TGTGCCAGCAGCCATAGCGGGGGATCCTACGAGCAGTACTTC.

The chain joins TRBV5-6 to TRBJ2-7; 8 nucleotides line up with TRBD2. Trimming cost V 3 bases and J 7 bases; bases outside gene matches: 24. The CDR3 is 19 amino acids. The germline gives CDR1 SGHDT, CDR2 YYEEEE. This CDR3 is CASSYLMSLSGITTLEQYF. In nucleotides, the CDR3 is TGTGCCAGCAGCTACCTAATGAGCCTTAGCGGGATCACAACCCTTGAGCAGTACTTC.

The chain recombines TRBV4-1 with TRBJ2-3, with TRBD1 as a possible D gene (6 bases). V was trimmed by 1 base and J by 2 bases, leaving 19 bases between them. The germline V gene encodes CDR1 MGHRA and CDR2 YSYEKL. The CDR3 loop spans 18 amino acids. In nucleotides, the CDR3 is TGCGCCAGCAGCCAAGCCACTATGGGGGCGATCCCCACAGATACGCAGTATTTT. Protein product: CASSQATMGAIPTDTQYF.

V usage is TRBV25-1 and J usage is TRBJ2-2, with TRBD1 as a possible D gene (6 bases). V lost 6 bases and J 7 bases, leaving 12 bases between the germline ends. The CDR3 length is 13 residues. Germline lookup yields CDR1 MGHDK and CDR2 SYGVNS. The CDR3 is CASSLRQVGELFF. For the CDR3, the DNA is TGTGCCAGCAGCCTCCGACAGGTCGGGGAGCTGTTTTTT.

This chain links TRBV30 with TRBJ2-3; D is ambiguous. CDR1 and CDR2 from the germline V gene are GTSNPN and SVGIG (reference sequence). The CDR3 loop spans 13 amino acids. The V and J ends lost 0 bases and 2 bases respectively, with 6 bases between them. The CDR3 region has the DNA TGTGCCTGGAGTGTATCCCACACAGATACGCAGTATTTT. Its protein is CAWSVSHTDTQYF.

The chain joins TRBV7-2 to TRBJ2-1; D not certain. CDR3 size: 13 residues. Deletions cut 3 bases from V and 3 bases from J, with 6 bases between. The germline V gene encodes CDR1 SGHTA and CDR2 FQGNSA. The CDR3 DNA is TGTGCCAGCAGCTTCAATGGCTACAATGAGCAGTTCTTC. Protein product: CASSFNGYNEQFF.

The chain joins TRBV7-8 to TRBJ2-2, with a weak D call TRBD2 (5 bases). V lost 10 bases and J lost 4, with 28 bases in between. The germline V gene has CDR1 SGHVS and CDR2 FQNEAQ. The CDR3 sequence is 18 residues long. In DNA, the CDR3 is TGTGCCACCCGGAGTTTTTTAGACCGGGATTCACGCACCGGGGAGCTGTTTTTT. Its translation is CATRSFLDRDSRTGELFF.

The chain recombines TRBV9 with TRBJ2-3; D perhaps matches TRBD2 (7 bases). The germline V and J ends were trimmed by 2 bases and 7 bases, with 23 bases remaining between them. The CDR3 extends over 17 amino acids. Germline V gene sequence: CDR1 SGDLS, CDR2 YYNGEE. CDR3 DNA sequence: TGTGCCAGCAGCGTCAATCCCGGGGGAGGGGGTTTAAATACGCAGTATTTT. It yields the protein CASSVNPGGGGLNTQYF.

The chain has TRBV7-2 and TRBJ1-2; TRBD1 aligns across 9 bases. The CDR3 covers 14 residues. The germline CDR1 and CDR2 sequences are SGHTA and FQGNSA. V trimming: 4 bases; J trimming: 6 bases; junction bases outside the gene matches: 6. CDR3 nucleotides: TGTGCCAGCAGCTCCGGGACAGGGTCTAATGGCTACACCTTC. This gives the protein CASSSGTGSNGYTF.

V and J are TRBV6-5 and TRBJ2-5, with TRBD1 identical over 7 bases. Germline CDR1 MNHEY, CDR2 SVGAGI. This CDR3 region has 14 residues. V lost 6 bases, J lost 3 bases, and 7 bases stayed unmatched. The CDR3 coding sequence is TGTGCCAGCAGCCCTGCCACAGGGGAAGAGACCCAGTACTTC. Its translation is CASSPATGEETQYF.

The chain recombines TRBV7-9 with TRBJ2-1, with D perhaps given as TRBD1 or TRBD2 (6 bases each). Germline CDR1 reads SEHNR; CDR2 reads FQNEAQ (reference sequence). Trimming left V 5 bases short and J 8 bases short, with 19 bases between. The CDR3 consists of 15 residues. CDR3 residues: CASSQSGVGGDEQFF. The CDR3 nucleotides are TGTGCCAGCAGCCAGAGCGGAGTGGGGGGCGATGAGCAGTTCTTC.

The chain uses TRBV5-4 and TRBJ1-2; no firm D call. V was shortened by 1 base and J by 4 bases, with 11 bases between the two germline ends. This CDR3 spans 14 amino acids. Per germline, CDR1 SGHNT and CDR2 YYREEE (reference sequence). The CDR3 sequence: CASSLSAGIYGYTF. In nucleotides, the CDR3 is TGTGCCAGCAGCTTGTCGGCAGGAATCTATGGCTACACCTTC.

This clone appeared a few times. The V gene is TRBV28, the J gene TRBJ1-5; D gene unclear. The CDR3 has 15 residues. CDR1 and CDR2 (germline): MDHEN, SYDVKM. Trimming pared 5 bases from V and 6 bases from J, leaving 17 bases between. The CDR3 is CASSPRTQAGQPQHF. The CDR3 bases are TGTGCCAGCAGTCCAAGGACCCAGGCGGGTCAGCCCCAGCATTTT.

This clone has more than one count but fewer than ten. The chain carries TRBV30 and TRBJ1-2; the D gene is possibly TRBD1 (5 bases). Germline V gives CDR1 GTSNPN, CDR2 SVGIG (reference sequence). This CDR3 has 13 amino acids. Trimming cost V 0 bases and J 8 bases, with 13 bases left between them. The CDR3 nucleotides are TGTGCCTGGAGTGTACCGGGGGTCGGAGGCTACACCTTC. Its translation: CAWSVPGVGGYTF.

The chain has TRBV10-1 and TRBJ2-1; 13 bases line up with TRBD2. Germline CDR1 WNHNN, CDR2 SYGVQD (reference sequence). J gave up 9 bases and V 5 bases, and 13 bases lay outside the gene matches. The CDR3 loop spans 17 amino acids. The CDR3 region is CASSPGTSGGAHGEQFF. In nucleotides, the CDR3 is TGCGCCAGCAGTCCAGGAACTAGCGGGGGGGCCCACGGTGAGCAGTTCTTC.

This clone was counted a few times. The V gene is TRBV30, the J gene TRBJ1-6; 7 bases agree with TRBD1. J was trimmed by 9 bases and V by 3 bases; bases with no gene match: 8. CDR3 length equals 14 residues. Germline lookup yields CDR1 GTSNPN and CDR2 SVGIG (reference sequence). The CDR3 reads CAWRRGGDRSPLHF. The CDR3, as DNA: TGTGCCTGGAGGAGAGGGGGCGACCGTTCACCCCTCCACTTT.